One and the same sample provided the 32 T cell receptor beta chains below, sequenced in a study of blood T cell repertoires in COVID-19. The protocol was immunoSEQ multiplex PCR, while the TCRdb copy is restricted to in-frame clones and leaves out a portion. Of roughly 320,000 clones listed, 85% to 95% are singletons. The sample comprised PBMCs or T cells enriched from blood (not recorded which). The receptors shown here come from a woman aged 30 to 39 who had been exposed to COVID-19.

This clone was seen repeatedly, ten times or more. J is TRBJ2-2 and V is TRBV7-2; 7 positions agree with TRBD1. The CDR3 has 14 amino acids. The V gene's germline CDR1 is SGHTA and CDR2 FQGNSA. The V and J ends lost 1 base and 7 bases, in that order; junction bases with no gene match: 3. The CDR3 sequence is CASSLEGGFGELFF. In DNA, the CDR3 is TGTGCCAGCAGCTTAGAAGGGGGCTTCGGGGAGCTGTTTTTT.

The chain couples TRBV5-1 to TRBJ2-5; 16 positions match TRBD2. The CDR3 sequence is 17 residues long. After removal of 2 bases from V and 5 bases from J, the junction contained 6 bases not matched to a gene. The germline gives CDR1 SGHRS, CDR2 YFSETQ. The CDR3: CASSFGTSGGARETQYF. The CDR3 DNA follows: TGCGCCAGCAGCTTCGGGACTAGCGGGGGGGCGAGGGAGACCCAGTACTTC.

The chain employs TRBV28 and TRBJ1-2; TRBD1 agrees at 12 bases. The CDR3 loop spans 15 amino acids. V was clipped by 6 bases and J by 5 bases; unmatched bases: 7. CDR1 and CDR2 from the germline V gene are MDHEN and SYDVKM. The CDR3 region is CASRPGTGGAYGYTF. The CDR3 region has the DNA TGTGCCAGCAGGCCCGGGACAGGGGGCGCATATGGCTACACCTTC.

The chain links TRBV5-4 to TRBJ2-3, with 8 bases fitting TRBD2. The germline gives CDR1 SGHNT, CDR2 YYREEE (reference sequence). The V and J ends lost 2 bases and 2 bases, in that order; junction bases with no gene match: 4. CDR3 length equals 15 residues. This chain's CDR3 is CASSFLAGSTDTQYF. Written as DNA, the CDR3 is TGTGCCAGCAGCTTCTTAGCGGGGTCCACAGATACGCAGTATTTT.

This clone was detected once. The chain employs TRBV6-5 and TRBJ2-4, with D possibly being TRBD1 (5 bases). V was cut by 6 bases and J by 0 bases, with 9 bases left in between. Per the germline V gene, CDR1 is MNHEY and CDR2 is SVGAGI. The CDR3 totals 14 residues. The CDR3 loop reads CASSEQGAKNIQYF. In DNA form, the CDR3 reads TGTGCCAGCAGCGAGCAGGGAGCCAAAAACATTCAGTACTTC.

The chain recombines TRBV18 with TRBJ1-4; D possibly corresponds to TRBD1 (5 bases). Germline CDR1 reads KGHSH; CDR2 reads LQKENI. The CDR3 loop spans 16 amino acids. Trimming cost V 3 bases and J 8 bases, with 19 bases left between them. The CDR3 nucleotides read TGTGCCAGCTCACCCTCCTCCGGGGGAGCTCGGGAAAAACTGTTTTTT. This sequence encodes CASSPSSGGAREKLFF.

The gene calls are TRBV4-1 and TRBJ2-7; TRBD1 might be the D (6 bases). The CDR3 is 15 amino acids. Germline-derived CDR1 and CDR2 are MGHRA and YSYEKL. The germline V and J ends were trimmed by 5 bases and 0 bases, with 14 bases remaining between them. The CDR3 sequence is CASSDGQPYSYEQYF. CDR3 in DNA: TGCGCCAGCAGCGACGGACAGCCTTACTCCTACGAGCAGTACTTC.

The DNA of the CDR3 is TGCGCCAGCAGCTTGGCCGGGGGGAACAATTCACCCCTCCACTTT. Encoded protein: CASSLAGGNNSPLHF. The chain employs TRBV5-1 and TRBJ1-6, with D perhaps TRBD1 (5 bases). The V gene's germline CDR1 is SGHRS and CDR2 YFSETQ. Trimming shortened V by 0 bases and J by 7 bases, and 11 bases separated the two germline ends. This CDR3 is 15 amino acids long.

The chain is built from TRBV18 and TRBJ2-7; 10 nucleotides match TRBD1. V dropped 6 bases and J dropped 5; count of bases not matched to a gene: 4. The germline CDR1 and CDR2 sequences are KGHSH and LQKENI. The CDR3 totals 13 residues. CDR3 in amino acids: CASSGTGANEQYF. The CDR3 DNA sequence: TGTGCCAGCTCGGGGACAGGGGCAAACGAGCAGTACTTC. The whole variable domain, remainder taken from reference TRBV18 and TRBJ2-7, is NAGVMQNPRHLVRRRGQEARLRCSPMKGHSHVYWYRQLPEEGLKFMVYLQKENIIDESGMPKERFSAEFPKEGPSILRIQQVVRGDSAAYFCASSGTGANEQYFGPGTRLTVT.

This clone was found a few times. CDR3 coding DNA: TGTGCCAGCAGCTTAGAGGGCCCCTATGGCTACACCTTC. Protein sequence: CASSLEGPYGYTF. The gene calls are TRBV5-4 and TRBJ1-2; D gene ambiguous. With 2 bases removed from V and 4 bases from J, the gap between germline ends came to 9 bases. Germline loops: CDR1 SGHNT, CDR2 YYREEE (reference sequence). The CDR3 is 13 amino acids.

The chain joins TRBV5-1 to TRBJ1-1; D is unresolved. The CDR3 consists of 16 residues. The germline V gene encodes CDR1 SGHRS and CDR2 YFSETQ. V was trimmed by 4 bases and J by 0 bases, leaving 16 bases between them. CDR3 amino acids: CASSLGVSPMNTEAFF. The CDR3 bases are TGCGCCAGCAGCCTCGGGGTCTCTCCCATGAACACTGAAGCTTTCTTT.

The rearrangement uses TRBV11-2 and TRBJ2-5; 14 bases map to TRBD2. Germline lookup yields CDR1 SGHAT and CDR2 FQNNGV. This CDR3 is built from 17 residues. V was pared by 4 bases and J by 5 bases, with 9 bases of the junction left unmatched. Here the CDR3 reads CASSSTRLAGGPETQYF. The DNA for the CDR3 is TGTGCCAGCAGCTCCACCCGACTAGCGGGGGGGCCTGAGACCCAGTACTTC. The full variable domain, with the rest looked up from reference TRBV11-2 and TRBJ2-5, is EAGVAQSPRYKIIEKRQSVAFWCNPISGHATLYWYQQILGQGPKLLIQFQNNGVVDDSQLPKDRFSAERLKGVDSTLKIQPAKLEDSAVYLCASSSTRLAGGPETQYFGPGTRLLVL.

J is TRBJ1-1 and V is TRBV5-1, with D tentatively TRBD1 (5 bases). Germline V gene lookup returns CDR1 SGHRS and CDR2 YFSETQ. V lost 0 bases to trimming and J lost 5 bases, with 11 bases between them. The CDR3 sequence is 14 residues long. The CDR3 sequence is CASSLAQGRTEAFF. For the CDR3, the DNA is TGCGCCAGCAGCTTGGCCCAGGGAAGGACTGAAGCTTTCTTT. Combining the CDR3 with reference TRBV5-1 and TRBJ1-1 gives the whole variable domain KAGVTQTPRYLIKTRGQQVTLSCSPISGHRSVSWYQQTPGQGLQFLFEYFSETQRNKGNFPGRFSGRQFSNSRSEMNVSTLELGDSALYLCASSLAQGRTEAFFGQGTRLTVV.

The chain links TRBV18 to TRBJ1-6, with 7 positions matching TRBD1. The CDR3 is 16 amino acids. In germline, CDR1 is KGHSH, CDR2 LQKENI. Losses at the gene ends were 1 base for V and 9 bases for J; bases not matched to a gene: 9. The DNA for the CDR3 is TGTGCCAGCTCACCACAAAGCAGGGGGGTACGTTCACCCCTCCACTTT. This translates into CASSPQSRGVRSPLHF.

This clone has a single count. The chain is built from TRBV19 and TRBJ2-2; 7 nucleotides align to TRBD2. The V segment lost 7 bases and the J segment 0 bases; nucleotides outside the gene matches: 2. The germline CDR1 and CDR2 sequences are LNHDA and SQIVND (reference sequence). The CDR3 has 14 residues. The CDR3 nucleotides are TGTGCCAGTATCCGGGGGGCGAACACCGGGGAGCTGTTTTTT. This sequence encodes CASIRGANTGELFF.

The V and J genes are TRBV12-3 or TRBV12-4 and TRBJ1-5, with D perhaps TRBD1 (5 bases). The CDR3 extends over 13 amino acids. With 8 bases removed from V and 2 bases from J, the gap between germline ends came to 10 bases. CDR3 region: CASSGGGNQPQHF. CDR3 nucleotides: TGTGCCAGCTCGGGGGGGGGCAATCAGCCCCAGCATTTT.

This rearrangement joins TRBV10-3 to TRBJ2-3; 8 bases are shared with TRBD2. Trimming cost V 4 bases and J 3 bases; bases outside gene matches: 12. The germline gives CDR1 ENHRY, CDR2 SYGVKD. This CDR3 contains 17 residues. The CDR3 sequence: CAISGRPSGLVTDTQYF. The CDR3 DNA follows: TGTGCCATCAGTGGGAGACCCTCGGGACTAGTGACAGATACGCAGTATTTT.

The V call is TRBV20-1, the J call TRBJ1-5; TRBD1 aligns across 7 bases. Trimming at V came to 3 bases and at J to 7 bases, leaving 12 bases not matched to a gene. The CDR3 contains 15 residues. Germline V lookup: CDR1 DFQATT, CDR2 SNEGSKA (reference sequence). Written as DNA, the CDR3 is TGCAGTGCTAGTGAGCCGGGACAGCCAGAACAGCCCCAGCATTTT. Translation gives CSASEPGQPEQPQHF.

The chain recombines TRBV5-1 with TRBJ2-2; TRBD2 matches 13 bases. This CDR3 has 16 residues. CDR1 and CDR2 (germline): SGHRS, YFSETQ. J gave up 3 bases and V 2 bases, and 1 base lay outside the gene matches. The CDR3 sequence: CASSFGLAGDTGELFF. CDR3 sequence (DNA): TGCGCCAGCAGCTTCGGACTAGCGGGGGACACCGGGGAGCTGTTTTTT.

The V gene is TRBV5-1, the J gene TRBJ2-5; D unresolved. Germline CDR1 SGHRS, CDR2 YFSETQ. Trimming left V 0 bases short and J 2 bases short, with 8 bases between. CDR3 size: 14 residues. DNA of the CDR3: TGCGCCAGCAGCTTGGCCCGGTTGCAAGAGACCCAGTACTTC. Residues: CASSLARLQETQYF.

The V call is TRBV5-8, the J call TRBJ1-1, with D maybe TRBD1 (5 bases). CDR3 length equals 17 residues. CDR1 and CDR2 from the germline V gene are SGHTS and YDEGEE. Trimming shortened V by 2 bases and J by 0 bases, and 17 bases separated the two germline ends. The CDR3 reads CASSLVQGALMNTEAFF. For the CDR3, the DNA is TGTGCCAGCAGCTTAGTCCAAGGGGCGCTCATGAACACTGAAGCTTTCTTT.

The gene calls are TRBV6-5 and TRBJ2-7, with D possibly being TRBD2 (7 bases). This CDR3 contains 14 residues. Germline-derived CDR1 and CDR2 are MNHEY and SVGAGI. V was clipped by 6 bases and J by 6 bases, with 18 bases between them. The chain's CDR3 is CASSRGALPPEQYF. The DNA of the CDR3 is TGTGCCAGCAGCCGGGGGGCCCTCCCCCCCGAGCAGTACTTC.

The chain recombines TRBV6-5 with TRBJ1-4; a possible D gene is TRBD1 (5 bases). Trimming pared 2 bases from V and 7 bases from J, leaving 14 bases between. The germline CDR1 and CDR2 sequences are MNHEY and SVGAGI. CDR3 size: 15 residues. DNA for the CDR3: TGTGCCAGCAGTTACAGCGGGGCTAAGACTGAAAAACTGTTTTTT. Protein sequence: CASSYSGAKTEKLFF.

The chain uses TRBV24-1 and TRBJ2-1; D call uncertain. The germline gives CDR1 KGHDR, CDR2 SFDVKD. The V end lost 3 bases, the J end lost 13 bases, and 15 bases lay between the germline ends. The CDR3 runs 13 residues. The CDR3 spells CATSDRLADKQFF. Written as DNA, the CDR3 is TGTGCCACCAGTGATAGGTTAGCTGATAAACAGTTCTTC.

The chain uses TRBV30 and TRBJ2-5; D call uncertain. This CDR3 is built from 11 residues. The germline V and J ends were trimmed by 2 bases and 7 bases, with 8 bases remaining between them. The germline gives CDR1 GTSNPN, CDR2 SVGIG (reference sequence). The CDR3 DNA is TGTGCCTGGAGTCAGTCTCGGACCCAGTACTTC. Protein sequence: CAWSQSRTQYF.

V gene TRBV7-9 combines with J gene TRBJ1-1; D not certain. The CDR3 runs 18 residues. Germline V lookup: CDR1 SEHNR, CDR2 FQNEAQ (reference sequence). V gave up 0 bases and J gave up 3 bases, with 20 bases separating them. The chain's CDR3 is CASSLARSERRWHTEAFF. The CDR3 DNA reads TGTGCCAGCAGCTTAGCTAGGTCCGAACGGAGGTGGCACACTGAAGCTTTCTTT.

This clone appeared once. This sequence joins TRBV7-9 and TRBJ1-4; D is possibly TRBD1 (6 bases). The CDR3 totals 16 residues. V was pared by 1 base and J by 10 bases, with 19 bases between. Germline-derived CDR1 and CDR2 are SEHNR and FQNEAQ (reference sequence). As DNA, the CDR3 is TGTGCCAGCAGCTTAGGGAGACAGAACCCCAGGGGAAAACTGTTTTTT. It translates to CASSLGRQNPRGKLFF.

The V and J genes are TRBV29-1 and TRBJ2-1; the match to TRBD2 covers 9 bases. In germline, CDR1 is SQVTM, CDR2 ANQGSEA. Trimming removed 6 bases from V and 2 bases from J; junction bases left unmatched: 11. The length of the CDR3 is 16 residues. The CDR3 nucleotides read TGCAGCGTATTCGTAGCGGGGGCCCCCGCCTACAATGAGCAGTTCTTC. Protein sequence: CSVFVAGAPAYNEQFF.

This CDR3 reads CATGGLNTGELFF. In nucleotides, the CDR3 is TGTGCCACAGGGGGCCTGAACACCGGGGAGCTGTTTTTT. This chain joins TRBV15 and TRBJ2-2; TRBD1 matches 7 bases. This CDR3 comprises 13 residues. In germline, CDR1 is LNHNV, CDR2 YYDKDF (reference sequence). J was trimmed by 1 base and V by 9 bases; bases with no gene match: 2.

This clone was observed a handful of times. Here the CDR3 reads CASSLGGGGRTEAFF. The CDR3 nucleotides read TGTGCCAGCAGCTTGGGAGGGGGCGGAAGGACTGAAGCTTTCTTT. J is TRBJ1-1 and V is TRBV5-5; 7 nucleotides agree with TRBD1. V lost 0 bases and J lost 5; bases outside the gene matches: 7. The CDR3 spans 15 residues. Germline values: CDR1 SGHKS, CDR2 YYEKEE (reference sequence).

V and J are TRBV5-4 and TRBJ1-6; 11 bases match TRBD1. Unmatched junction bases numbered 4, after V lost 4 bases and J lost 4 bases. The germline V gene has CDR1 SGHNT and CDR2 YYREEE (reference sequence). CDR3 length equals 16 residues. CDR3 sequence reads: CASSRTGGAYNSPLHF. For the CDR3, the DNA is TGTGCCAGCAGCAGGACAGGGGGCGCGTATAATTCACCCCTCCACTTT.

The chain recombines TRBV7-9 with TRBJ2-1; maybe TRBD2 (5 bases). This CDR3 is built from 12 residues. V was cut by 1 base and J by 7 bases, with 5 bases left in between. Germline assignment: CDR1 SEHNR and CDR2 FQNEAQ (reference sequence). CDR3 loop: CASSLGENEQFF. The CDR3 coding sequence is TGTGCCAGCAGCTTAGGGGAGAATGAGCAGTTCTTC.